This TCR beta chain was captured by sequencing in a study of T cells in Graves' hyperthyroidism and ophthalmopathy. This clonotype was observed at least ten times. Patients aged 18 to 65 had newly diagnosed hyperthyroidism lasting under 2 months. The study based diagnoses on clinical symptoms, serum thyroxine and TRAb, thyroid ultrasound and orbital computed tomography. J gave up 6 bases and V 7 bases, and 7 bases lay outside the gene matches. CDR1 and CDR2 from the germline V gene are MNHEY and SMNVEV (reference sequence). The CDR3 length is 13 residues. The source material, RNA transcripts, was used to amplify TCR beta CDR3 regions. Initially, a first-round RT-PCR of the TCR CDR3 employed the HTBI primer set. Each CDR3 protein gets one entry after TCRdb re-called the multiplex PCR reads with MiXCR. In the table there are around 600,000 distinct CDR3 sequences, about 15% of which are singletons.

The origin of this receptor is a woman in her 30s with Graves' hyperthyroidism. The material sequenced was blood. The chain has TRBV27 and TRBJ2-7; 9 positions match TRBD2. The DNA for the CDR3 is TGTGCCAGCAACCAGGCGGGAGGGCCCGAGCAGTACTTC. The encoded protein is CASNQAGGPEQYF.